Below are 23 T cell receptor beta chains sequenced from a single sample in a study of T cells after yellow fever vaccination. TCRdb re-called the 5' RACE reads through MiXCR, storing one row per CDR3 protein. The sample holds 450,000 to 550,000 distinct CDR3 sequences, roughly 22% seen once. The sequencing used PBMCs, collected less than 25 days after the first yellow fever vaccination. The origin of the receptors is a young man who received the YFV17D yellow fever vaccine.

J is TRBJ2-1 and V is TRBV6-5; 12 bases agree with TRBD2. The junction had 6 bases not matched to a gene; V was cut back by 2 bases and J by 1 base. The germline V gene has CDR1 MNHEY and CDR2 SVGAGI. The CDR3 runs 18 residues. DNA of the CDR3: TGTGCCAGCAGTTACGGCCTAGCGGGGGGGCCTTCCTACAATGAGCAGTTCTTC. Its protein product is CASSYGLAGGPSYNEQFF.

The sample holds a few counts of this clonotype. The CDR3 coding sequence is TGTGCCAGCCTTCGCATGACATTCCTTGGAGTGGGGGAGCTGTTTTTT. Translating gives CASLRMTFLGVGELFF. The chain uses TRBV7-9 and TRBJ2-2; D unclear. Trimming shortened V by 8 bases and J by 8 bases, and 24 bases separated the two germline ends. Germline CDR1 and CDR2: SEHNR and FQNEAQ (reference sequence). CDR3 length: 16 residues.

The chain links TRBV3-1 to TRBJ1-6; D possibly corresponds to TRBD1 (5 bases). Trimming pared 4 bases from V and 6 bases from J, leaving 7 bases between. Germline lookup yields CDR1 LGHDT and CDR2 YNNKEL (reference sequence). The CDR3 has 13 residues. The CDR3 DNA follows: TGTGCCAGCAGCCGGGACCTTAATTCACCCCTCCACTTT. As protein: CASSRDLNSPLHF.

The count of this clonotype is one. A read error may be the cause here, since a much bigger clone is one base away. This rearrangement joins TRBV6-1 to TRBJ2-3, with 15 positions matching TRBD2. There are 15 residues in the CDR3. The germline CDR1 and CDR2 sequences are MNHNS and SASEGT. The CDR3 loop is CANSGLAGGPDTQYF. The CDR3 DNA is TGTGCCAACAGTGGACTAGCGGGGGGGCCAGATACGCAGTATTTT.

The chain carries TRBV4-1 and TRBJ1-2; a weak D match, TRBD1 (5 bases). The CDR3 runs 13 residues. Trimming cost V 4 bases and J 8 bases, with 14 bases left between them. Looked up from germline, CDR1 is MGHRA and CDR2 is YSYEKL. The DNA of the CDR3 is TGCGCCAGCAGCCGACCGGGGGTGAGAGGCTACACCTTC. Its protein product is CASSRPGVRGYTF.

This clonotype was counted a few times. The chain recombines TRBV5-1 with TRBJ1-4, with D unclear. Looked up from germline, CDR1 is SGHRS and CDR2 is YFSETQ. This CDR3 contains 12 residues. The germline V and J ends were trimmed by 0 bases and 11 bases, with 8 bases remaining between them. DNA of the CDR3: TGCGCCAGCAGCTTGGGGCAGGACAAACTGTTTTTT. Its protein is CASSLGQDKLFF.

This CDR3 reads CASSTAGVQETQYF. The CDR3 DNA follows: TGTGCCAGTAGTACAGCGGGGGTACAAGAGACCCAGTACTTC. The chain couples TRBV19 to TRBJ2-5, with 8 bases identical to TRBD2. The CDR3 covers 14 residues. The V gene's germline CDR1 is LNHDA and CDR2 SQIVND (reference sequence). V lost 4 bases to trimming and J lost 2 bases; unmatched junction nucleotides: 3.

This clonotype has a count of ten or more. The genes are TRBV20-1 and TRBJ2-1; a weak D match, TRBD2 (7 bases). The CDR3 consists of 16 residues. V gave up 0 bases and J gave up 3 bases, with 15 bases separating them. CDR1 is DFQATT and CDR2 is SNEGSKA in the germline V gene (reference sequence). CDR3 in amino acids: CSARDPAGAVYNEQFF. In DNA, the CDR3 is TGCAGTGCTAGAGATCCCGCGGGGGCGGTCTACAATGAGCAGTTCTTC.

The J gene is TRBJ2-2, the V gene TRBV5-1; D is possibly TRBD2 (6 bases). From germline, CDR1 is SGHRS and CDR2 YFSETQ. V lost 1 base, J lost 5 bases, and 9 bases lay in between. This CDR3 comprises 14 residues. The CDR3 is CASSLRGLTGELFF. DNA of the CDR3: TGCGCCAGCAGCTTGCGGGGGTTAACCGGGGAGCTGTTTTTT.

The V gene is TRBV20-1, the J gene TRBJ1-2, with a possible D match to TRBD1 (5 bases). Germline values: CDR1 DFQATT, CDR2 SNEGSKA (reference sequence). V gave up 3 bases and J gave up 7 bases, with 15 bases separating them. This CDR3 has 13 residues. For the CDR3, the DNA is TGCAGTGCTAGGGGGCGGGGGTCGTCTGGCTACACCTTC. Translating it yields CSARGRGSSGYTF.

The chain couples TRBV20-1 to TRBJ1-5; 9 bases align to TRBD1. V dropped 6 bases and J dropped 7; count of bases not matched to a gene: 7. The CDR3 runs to 13 residues. Germline V gives CDR1 DFQATT, CDR2 SNEGSKA (reference sequence). The DNA of the CDR3 is TGCAGTGCCGGCACGGGACAGGGCCAGCCCCAGCATTTT. Its protein is CSAGTGQGQPQHF.

The chain carries TRBV6-5 and TRBJ2-5; TRBD1 matches at 8 bases. Germline V gene sequence: CDR1 MNHEY, CDR2 SVGAGI. CDR3 length: 16 amino acids. V lost 2 bases to trimming and J lost 4 bases; unmatched junction nucleotides: 9. The CDR3 DNA is TGTGCCAGCAGTTACCGGACAGGGTACGGACGAGAGACCCAGTACTTC. This codes for CASSYRTGYGRETQYF.

J is TRBJ1-2 and V is TRBV6-2 or TRBV6-3; weak D call: TRBD1 (5 bases). CDR1 is MNHEY and CDR2 is SVGEGT in the germline V gene. This CDR3 is built from 14 residues. V lost 7 bases and J lost 4, with 16 bases in between. This chain's CDR3 is CASTPDTSPYGYTF. CDR3 coding DNA: TGTGCCAGCACCCCGGACACATCCCCCTATGGCTACACCTTC.

Comment on this clonotype: An end of the junction differs from the germline gene, which may be a read error. The rearrangement joins TRBV7-7 to TRBJ2-2, with 8 nucleotides matching TRBD1. From germline, CDR1 is SSHAT and CDR2 FNYEAQ (reference sequence). This CDR3 is built from 19 residues. In DNA, the CDR3 is TGTGCTAGCAGCTTTCTTCCACCGACCGGGACAGGGAACACCGGGGAGCTGTTTTTT. Its translation is CASSFLPPTGTGNTGELFF.

A few counts support this clonotype. CDR3 sequence (DNA): TGCAGCGTTGGTAATCGACAGTCCAACAATGAGCAGTTCTTC. The encoded protein is CSVGNRQSNNEQFF. V gene TRBV29-1 combines with J gene TRBJ2-1; perhaps TRBD1 as D (5 bases). The CDR3 is made up of 14 amino acids. Germline CDR1 and CDR2: SQVTM and ANQGSEA. Between the trimmed V and J ends, which lost 4 bases and 5 bases, there was a span of 15 bases.

This clonotype was counted a few times. The V gene is TRBV4-2, the J gene TRBJ1-2; no definite D call. This CDR3 has 13 amino acids. CDR1 is LGHNA, CDR2 YNFKEQ, per germline. V shed 8 bases and J shed 7 bases, with 17 bases lying between them. The CDR3 nucleotides read TGTGCCAGCCGGGCCTCGGGAGGTGGTGGCTACACCTTC. It yields the protein CASRASGGGGYTF.

V and J are TRBV7-8 and TRBJ2-7, with 10 bases identical to TRBD1. The CDR3 consists of 15 residues. Germline CDR1 is SGHVS and CDR2 is FQNEAQ. The ends lost 2 bases at V and 4 bases at J; junction bases unmatched: 5. The DNA of the CDR3 is TGTGCCAGCAGCTTATCTCGACAGGGGGCTTACGAGCAGTACGTC. Encoded protein: CASSLSRQGAYEQYV.

This clonotype showed up just a few times. The CDR3 DNA sequence: TGTGCCAGCAGACGGACAGGGTTGGGATCCTACGAGCAGTACTTC. The encoded protein is CASRRTGLGSYEQYF. The chain joins TRBV12-3 or TRBV12-4 to TRBJ2-7; TRBD1 matches 8 bases. This CDR3 contains 15 residues. V dropped 6 bases and J dropped 1; count of bases not matched to a gene: 8.

J is TRBJ2-7 and V is TRBV23-1; 10 bases are a match to TRBD2. TRBV23-1 is sorted into the ORF group, with uncertain function. The CDR3 sequence is 16 residues long. J was trimmed by 5 bases and V by 5 bases; bases with no gene match: 12. DNA of the CDR3: TGCGCCAGCAGTTACGTCCAGCGGGGGGGCCGCGACGAGCAGTACGTC. The encoded protein is CASSYVQRGGRDEQYV.

The chain has TRBV27 and TRBJ2-5, with D possibly called TRBD1 or TRBD2 (5 bases each). The CDR3 sequence is 15 residues long. Germline V gene lookup returns CDR1 MNHEY and CDR2 SMNVEV (reference sequence). V lost 2 bases and J 1 base, leaving 11 bases between the germline ends. This chain's CDR3 is CASSLGGSSQETQYF. For the CDR3, the DNA is TGTGCCAGCAGTTTAGGGGGTTCTAGCCAAGAGACCCAGTACTTC.

This clonotype was seen ten or more times. The chain recombines TRBV12-3 or TRBV12-4 with TRBJ2-3; D gene ambiguous. Trimming pared 3 bases from V and 1 base from J, leaving 11 bases between. The CDR3 totals 15 residues. CDR3 region: CASSFYDLGTDTQYF. In DNA form, the CDR3 reads TGTGCCAGCAGTTTTTATGATCTTGGCACAGATACGCAGTATTTT.

The chain carries TRBV20-1 and TRBJ1-1; TRBD1 might be the D (5 bases). Germline values: CDR1 DFQATT, CDR2 SNEGSKA (reference sequence). This CDR3 is 12 amino acids long. V was shortened by 6 bases and J by 4 bases, with 12 bases between the two germline ends. CDR3 loop: CSASPGGTEAFF. The CDR3 DNA reads TGCAGTGCAAGCCCGGGGGGCACTGAAGCTTTCTTT.

V and J are TRBV11-2 and TRBJ1-5; possibly TRBD1 for D (5 bases). V lost 5 bases, J lost 7 bases, and 18 bases lay in between. In germline, CDR1 is SGHAT, CDR2 FQNNGV. The CDR3 length is 15 residues. The CDR3 sequence is CASSPGGGAGQPQHF. The DNA for the CDR3 is TGTGCCAGCAGCCCGGGAGGAGGGGCTGGGCAGCCCCAGCATTTT.